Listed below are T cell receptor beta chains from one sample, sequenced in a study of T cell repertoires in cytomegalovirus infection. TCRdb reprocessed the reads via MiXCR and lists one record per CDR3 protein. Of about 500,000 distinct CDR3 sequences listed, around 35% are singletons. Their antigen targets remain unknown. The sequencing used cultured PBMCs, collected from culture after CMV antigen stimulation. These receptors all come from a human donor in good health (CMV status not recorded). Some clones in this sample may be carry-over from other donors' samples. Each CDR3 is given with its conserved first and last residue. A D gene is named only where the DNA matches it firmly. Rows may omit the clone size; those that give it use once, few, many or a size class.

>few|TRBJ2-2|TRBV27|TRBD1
TGTGCCAGCAGTAAATGGGACAGCCCCGGGGAGCTGTTTTTT
CASSKWDSPGELFF
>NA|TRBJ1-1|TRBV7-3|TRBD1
TGTGCCAGCAGCTTCCGACAGGGCTTCGGTGAAGCTTTCTTT
CASSFRQGFGEAFF
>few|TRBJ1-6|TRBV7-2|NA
TGTGCCAGCAGCTTAGGCTGGGAGACACCCCTCCACTTT
CASSLGWETPLHF
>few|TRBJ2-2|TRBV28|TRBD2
TGTGCCAGCAGTTTACCCTTAGCGGGAGCGGGCACCGGGGAGCTGTTTTTT
CASSLPLAGAGTGELFF
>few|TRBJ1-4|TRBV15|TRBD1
TGTGCCACCAGCAGAGACGGGACAGGGAATTTGGAAAAACTGTTTTTT
CATSRDGTGNLEKLFF
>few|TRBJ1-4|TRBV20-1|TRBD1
TGCAGTGCTAGAGAGGTGACAGGGACGGGAGAAAAACTGTTTTTT
CSAREVTGTGEKLFF
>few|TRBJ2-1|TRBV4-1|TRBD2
TGCGCCAGCAGCCAAGATTATGAGGGCGGGAGGGCCACGAATGAGCAGTTCTTC
CASSQDYEGGRATNEQFF
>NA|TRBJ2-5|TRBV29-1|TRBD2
TGCAGCGTTGAAGGGGGGACTAGCGGGAGGCCACGGATGAGGCAAGAGACCCAGTACTTC
CSVEGGTSGRPRMRQETQYF
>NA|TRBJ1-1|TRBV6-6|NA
TGTGCCAGCATTCACACAGGCTTGATGAACACTGAAGCTTTCTTT
CASIHTGLMNTEAFF
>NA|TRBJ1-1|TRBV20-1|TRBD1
TGCAGTGCCAGAGAGACACGACAGGGGACCATTGAAGCTTTCTTT
CSARETRQGTIEAFF
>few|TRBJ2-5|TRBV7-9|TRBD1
TGTGCCAGCAGCCCCCCCCAGGGGGAAGAGACCCAGTACTTC
CASSPPQGEETQYF
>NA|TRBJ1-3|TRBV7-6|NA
TGTGCCAGCAGCTTAGCCCCGATCCAACTAACGACTGGAAACACCATATATTTT
CASSLAPIQLTTGNTIYF
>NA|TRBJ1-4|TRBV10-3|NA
TGTGCCATCAGTGATGGAACAGGGAATGAGAAAAAACTGTTTTTT
CAISDGTGNEKKLFF
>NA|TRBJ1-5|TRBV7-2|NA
TGTGCCACCGGCCTCGGAGTGGATCAGCCCCAGCATTTT
CATGLGVDQPQHF
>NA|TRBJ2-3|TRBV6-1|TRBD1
TGTGCCAGCAGAACCGGGACAGGGAGGGATACGCAGTATTTT
CASRTGTGRDTQYF
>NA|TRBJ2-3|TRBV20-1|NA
TGCAGTGCGAACTTTGGGACGAGCCCTTTTGTAGATACGCAGTATTTT
CSANFGTSPFVDTQYF
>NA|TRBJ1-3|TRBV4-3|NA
TGCGCCAGCAGCCAAGATCATGGGACCGCTGGAAACACCATATATTTT
CASSQDHGTAGNTIYF
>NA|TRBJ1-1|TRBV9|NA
TGTGCCAGCAGCGCCGGAACCGATTGGGGGAGCACTGAAGCTTTCTTT
CASSAGTDWGSTEAFF
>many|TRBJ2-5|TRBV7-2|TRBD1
TGTGCCAGCAGCTTCGACAGGGACCAAGAGACCCAGTACTTC
CASSFDRDQETQYF
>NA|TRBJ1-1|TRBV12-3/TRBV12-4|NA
TGTGCCAGCAGTTTGAACAGGCCTAACACTGAAGCTTTCTTT
CASSLNRPNTEAFF
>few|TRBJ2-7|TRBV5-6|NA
TGTGCCAGCAGCTTACCCAGCAGCCACGAGCAGTACTTC
CASSLPSSHEQYF
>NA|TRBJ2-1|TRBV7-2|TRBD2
TGTGCCAGCAGGCTTCGACTAGCGGGAGGGCTAGAGCAGTTCTTC
CASRLRLAGGLEQFF
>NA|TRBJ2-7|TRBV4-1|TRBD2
TGCGCCAGCAGCCCAAACCCGGGACTAGTTGCCTACGAGCAGTACTTC
CASSPNPGLVAYEQYF
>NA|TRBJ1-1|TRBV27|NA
TGTGCCAGCAGTCCATTTCCTGGGAGTAGCACTGAAGCTTTCTTT
CASSPFPGSSTEAFF
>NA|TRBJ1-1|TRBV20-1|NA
TGCAGTGCTAGAGATTCCAGAAGGATCACTGAAGCTTTCTTT
CSARDSRRITEAFF
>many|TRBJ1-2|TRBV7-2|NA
TGTGCCAGCAGCATCCGCCGATCAACAGGGTACGGCTACACCTTC
CASSIRRSTGYGYTF
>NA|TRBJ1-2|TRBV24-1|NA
TGTGCCACCAGTGATTTTGCAGCGAACTATGGCTACACCTTC
CATSDFAANYGYTF
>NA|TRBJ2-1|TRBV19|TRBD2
TGTGCCAGTAGTACGGGACTAGCGGGGCGGAATGAGCAGTTCTTC
CASSTGLAGRNEQFF
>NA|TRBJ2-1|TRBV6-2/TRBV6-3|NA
TGTGCCAGCAGTTTTCCCCATGAGAATGAGCAGTTCTTC
CASSFPHENEQFF
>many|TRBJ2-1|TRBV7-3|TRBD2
TGTGCCAGCAGCTTATCCCGAGCGGGAGGCTCCTACAATGAGCAGTTCTTC
CASSLSRAGGSYNEQFF
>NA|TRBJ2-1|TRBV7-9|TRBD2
TGTGCCAGCAGCTTATCGCCTAGCGGGATCAATGAGCAGTTCTTC
CASSLSPSGINEQFF
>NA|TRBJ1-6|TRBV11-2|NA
TGTGCCAGCAGAATCTCGACAGGTTCACCCCTCCACTTT
CASRISTGSPLHF
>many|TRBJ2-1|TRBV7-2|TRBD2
TGTGCCAGCAGCCTAGGGGGGACTAGCGGGAGTCATGAGCAGTTCTTC
CASSLGGTSGSHEQFF
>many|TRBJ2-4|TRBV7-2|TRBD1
TGTGCCAGCAGCCCGGACAGGGCTTCAGCCAAAAACATTCAGTACTTC
CASSPDRASAKNIQYF
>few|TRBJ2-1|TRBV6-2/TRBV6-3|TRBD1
TGTGCCAGCAGCCACGAGAGACAGGGGGACAATGAGCAGTTCTTC
CASSHERQGDNEQFF
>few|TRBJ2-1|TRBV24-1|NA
TGTGCCTCTTCCCCCCAGGGGGCGAAAGCGGGAGCCTGGGCATGGTACAATGAGCAGTTCTTC
CASSPQGAKAGAWAWYNEQFF
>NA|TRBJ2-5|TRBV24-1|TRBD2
TGTGCCACCAGTGATACTAGCGGGGCCCAAGAGACCCAGTACTTC
CATSDTSGAQETQYF
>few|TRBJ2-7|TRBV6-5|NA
TGTGCCAGCAGTTATTATCGCAATACCTACGAGCAGTACTTC
CASSYYRNTYEQYF
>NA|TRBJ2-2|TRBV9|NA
TGTGCCAGCAGCGCTACAGGGACGAACACCGGGGAGCTGTTTTTT
CASSATGTNTGELFF
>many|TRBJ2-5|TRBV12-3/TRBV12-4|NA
TGTGCCAGCAGCTTAGTAGAGACCCAGTACTTC
CASSLVETQYF
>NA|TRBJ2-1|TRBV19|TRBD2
TGTGCCAGTAGTATCTTAGCGGGAGGGCCCGGTGAGCAGTTCTTC
CASSILAGGPGEQFF
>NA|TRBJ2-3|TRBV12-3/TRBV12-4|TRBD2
TGTGCCAGCAGTTCTACTAGCGGGATAACAGATACGCAGTATTTT
CASSSTSGITDTQYF
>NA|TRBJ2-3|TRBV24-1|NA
TGTGCCACCAGTGATCCGGGCGAGGTAGATACGCAGTATTTT
CATSDPGEVDTQYF
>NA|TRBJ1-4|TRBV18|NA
TGTGCCAGCACGAAAAGGGAGACTAATGAAAAACTGTTTTTT
CASTKRETNEKLFF
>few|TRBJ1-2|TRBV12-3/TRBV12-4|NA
TGTGCCAGCGAATATAACAGTCTTTATGGCTACACCTTC
CASEYNSLYGYTF
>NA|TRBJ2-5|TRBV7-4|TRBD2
TGTGCCAGCAGCTTACAGGCGGGAGGGGTTTGGATCCAGTACTTC
CASSLQAGGVWIQYF
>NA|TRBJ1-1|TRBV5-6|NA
TGTGCCAGCAGCTTTGGGGCGTGGGCCACTGAAGCTTTCTTT
CASSFGAWATEAFF
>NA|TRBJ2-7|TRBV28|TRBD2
TGTGCCAGCAGTTTACCGGGACTAGTATCCTACGAGCAGTACTTC
CASSLPGLVSYEQYF
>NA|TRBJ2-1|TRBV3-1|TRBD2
TGTGCCAGCAGCCTGACTAGCGGTTATGAGCAGTTCTTC
CASSLTSGYEQFF
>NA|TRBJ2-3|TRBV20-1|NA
TGCAGTGCTAGAGATTACCCCCCGTTGGTTACGCAGTATTTT
CSARDYPPLVTQYF
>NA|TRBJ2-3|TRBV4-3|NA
TGCGCCAGCAGCCAAGGCCTGACAGAGGGGAGCACAGATACGCAGTATTTT
CASSQGLTEGSTDTQYF
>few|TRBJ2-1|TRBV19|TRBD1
TGTGCCAGTTACAGAACCGGACAGGGGGCGCGTAATGAGCAGTTCTTC
CASYRTGQGARNEQFF
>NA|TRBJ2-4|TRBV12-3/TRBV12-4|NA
TGTGCCAGCAGCCTGTGGGGGGTAGGCAAAAACATTCAGTACTTC
CASSLWGVGKNIQYF
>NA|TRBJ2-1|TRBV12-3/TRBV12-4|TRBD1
TGTGCCAGCAGTCGCTCGCGGACAGGGACCTACAATGAGCAGTTCTTC
CASSRSRTGTYNEQFF